This T cell receptor (beta chain) was sequenced for a study of blood T cell repertoires in COVID-19. About the research overall: There were acute and convalescent COVID-19 samples, and they came from the United States, Italy and Spain.

Sequencing used immunoSEQ multiplex PCR; TCRdb keeps in-frame clones, though not all of them. The sample carries about 480,000 clones, about 91% recorded once. This CDR3 spans 12 amino acids. Germline CDR1 SGHRS, CDR2 YFSETQ. V lost 2 bases and J lost 6, with 9 bases in between. The chain carries TRBV5-1 and TRBJ2-7, with no clear D. Sequencing was performed on peripheral blood. The clonotype comes from a woman in her forties or fifties with COVID-19, enrolled during active disease. In DNA, the CDR3 is TGCGCCAGCAGCTTTCCAGGTACCGAGCAGTACTTC. Protein sequence: CASSFPGTEQYF.